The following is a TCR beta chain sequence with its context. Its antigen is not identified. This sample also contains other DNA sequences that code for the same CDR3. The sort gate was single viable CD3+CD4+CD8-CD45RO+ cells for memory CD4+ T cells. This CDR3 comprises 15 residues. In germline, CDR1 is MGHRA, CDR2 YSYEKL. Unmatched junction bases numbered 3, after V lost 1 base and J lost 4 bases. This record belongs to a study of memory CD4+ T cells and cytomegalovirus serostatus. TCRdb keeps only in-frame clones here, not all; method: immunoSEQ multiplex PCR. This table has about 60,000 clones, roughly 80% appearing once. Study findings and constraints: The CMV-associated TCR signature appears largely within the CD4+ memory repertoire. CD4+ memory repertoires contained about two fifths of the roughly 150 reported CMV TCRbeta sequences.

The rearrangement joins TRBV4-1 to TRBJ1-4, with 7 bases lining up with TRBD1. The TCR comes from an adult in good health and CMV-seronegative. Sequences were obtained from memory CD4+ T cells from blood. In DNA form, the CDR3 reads TGCGCCAGCAGCCAAGGGACAGGAATTAATGAAAAACTGTTTTTT. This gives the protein CASSQGTGINEKLFF.